The 14 T cell receptor beta chains presented below share a single source sample, sequenced in a study of somatic mutations in cytotoxic T cells in rheumatoid arthritis. Profiled with immunoSEQ multiplex PCR; TCRdb holds only in-frame clones, not every one. The sample lists fewer than 13,000 clones, over 65% occurring once. Source material: CD8+ T cells sorted from blood. These receptors came from a man between 60 and 75 years old in good health.

The chain has TRBV28 and TRBJ2-5; TRBD2 matches 11 bases. The junction had 12 bases not matched to a gene; V was cut back by 4 bases and J by 2 bases. The CDR3 covers 18 residues. The V gene's germline CDR1 is MDHEN and CDR2 SYDVKM. The DNA for the CDR3 is TGTGCCAGCAGTTCTAGCGGGAGGCGTCTAGAATTTCAAGAGACCCAGTACTTC. Its translation: CASSSSGRRLEFQETQYF.

The chain recombines TRBV29-1 with TRBJ1-4; the D is unclear. Trimming stripped 5 bases from V and 8 bases from J, with 18 bases between. The CDR3 has 14 residues. Germline CDR1 and CDR2: SQVTM and ANQGSEA. In DNA, the CDR3 is TGCAGCGTTCTCCCGGGCCGCTCAAGCGAAAAACTGTTTTTT. As protein: CSVLPGRSSEKLFF. Supplemented by reference TRBV29-1 and TRBJ1-4, the full variable domain reads SAVISQKPSRDICQRGTSLTIQCQVDSQVTMMFWYRQQPGQSLTLIATANQGSEATYESGFVIDKFPISRPNLTFSTLTVSNMSPEDSSIYLCSVLPGRSSEKLFFGSGTQLSVL.

Notes on this clone: Different DNA sequences within this sample yield the same CDR3. The CDR3 DNA follows: TGCGCCAGCAGCCAAGAGGCTGGACCCCAGCATTTT. Protein product: CASSQEAGPQHF. V gene TRBV4-1 combines with J gene TRBJ1-5; no reliable D call. The CDR3 contains 12 residues. Germline loops: CDR1 MGHRA, CDR2 YSYEKL. V was shortened by 0 bases and J by 10 bases, with 7 bases between the two germline ends.

This clone was seen once. J is TRBJ1-2 and V is TRBV28; 9 bases match TRBD1. CDR1 is MDHEN and CDR2 is SYDVKM in the germline V gene. Trimming took 1 base from V and 6 from J; bases not matched to a gene: 12. This CDR3 is built from 17 residues. CDR3 DNA sequence: TGTGCCAGCAGTTTATCTTCCGAACAGGGGGCGAAGGATGGCTACACCTTC. It specifies CASSLSSEQGAKDGYTF.

Judged by abundance, this clone is medium-sized. CDR3 sequence (DNA): TGTGCCAGCAGTATTTCCCGGCCGGATACGCAGTATTTT. This encodes CASSISRPDTQYF. The rearrangement joins TRBV27 to TRBJ2-3; no reliable D call. V lost 5 bases, J lost 6 bases, and 12 bases lay in between. The CDR3 loop spans 13 amino acids. Germline CDR1 reads MNHEY; CDR2 reads SMNVEV (reference sequence).

V usage is TRBV11-2 and J usage is TRBJ1-2, with D possibly matching TRBD1 (5 bases). CDR3 size: 13 residues. Germline V gene lookup returns CDR1 SGHAT and CDR2 FQNNGV. The V and J ends lost 5 bases and 4 bases respectively, with 11 bases between them. The CDR3 loop is CASSDDGGYGYTF. CDR3 coding DNA: TGTGCCAGCAGCGACGACGGGGGCTATGGCTACACCTTC.

V usage is TRBV7-8 and J usage is TRBJ1-2; D uncertain. The V and J ends lost 2 bases and 3 bases respectively, with 7 bases between them. The CDR3 runs 13 residues. From germline, CDR1 is SGHVS and CDR2 FQNEAQ. CDR3 loop: CASSLRTDYGYTF. CDR3 bases: TGTGCCAGCAGCTTACGGACGGACTATGGCTACACCTTC. Full variable domain (remainder filled in from reference TRBV7-8 and TRBJ1-2): GAGVSQSPRYKVAKRGQDVALRCDPISGHVSLFWYQQALGQGPEFLTYFQNEAQLDKSGLPSDRFFAERPEGSVSTLKIQRTQQEDSAVYLCASSLRTDYGYTFGSGTRLTVV.

The chain carries TRBV11-2 and TRBJ1-3, with D unresolved. This CDR3 is 16 amino acids long. The V end was cut by 5 bases, the J end by 1 base, with 15 bases between. Germline V CDR1 and CDR2: SGHAT, FQNNGV. CDR3 sequence reads: CASSQRTDSSGNTIYF. As DNA, the CDR3 is TGTGCCAGCAGCCAGCGGACCGATTCATCTGGAAACACCATATATTTT. The complete variable domain, with remaining parts taken from reference TRBV11-2 and TRBJ1-3, reads EAGVAQSPRYKIIEKRQSVAFWCNPISGHATLYWYQQILGQGPKLLIQFQNNGVVDDSQLPKDRFSAERLKGVDSTLKIQPAKLEDSAVYLCASSQRTDSSGNTIYFGEGSWLTVV.

V gene TRBV10-3 combines with J gene TRBJ2-1, with a weak D call TRBD1 (6 bases). The V end was cut by 8 bases, the J end by 5 bases, with 13 bases between. CDR1 and CDR2 from the germline V gene are ENHRY and SYGVKD. CDR3 length: 13 amino acids. As DNA, the CDR3 is TGTGCCATCTCAGGGGAGACCCACAATGAGCAGTTCTTC. Residues: CAISGETHNEQFF.

This clone was recorded only once. V is TRBV29-1 and J is TRBJ2-7, with 7 bases lining up with TRBD1. Germline trimming cut 0 bases from V and 5 bases from J; bases unmatched to any gene: 7. Germline V gives CDR1 SQVTM, CDR2 ANQGSEA. There are 14 residues in the CDR3. The CDR3 DNA reads TGCAGCGTTGAAGATCAAGGGCAGGGGGACGAGCAGTACTTC. Translating it yields CSVEDQGQGDEQYF.

This clone was counted between two and nine times. This chain joins TRBV4-3 and TRBJ2-7, with a tentative D call TRBD2 (6 bases). Germline V gene lookup returns CDR1 LGHNA and CDR2 YSLEER. Trimming pared 3 bases from V and 7 bases from J, leaving 16 bases between. The CDR3 contains 14 residues. CDR3 coding DNA: TGCGCCAGCAGCCAGGACGGGGTTGGGGGGGAGCAGTACTTC. This codes for CASSQDGVGGEQYF.

The chain uses TRBV28 and TRBJ1-5; 8 bases are shared with TRBD1. The germline V gene has CDR1 MDHEN and CDR2 SYDVKM. V gave up 11 bases and J gave up 6 bases; unmatched junction bases: 9. The CDR3 is 13 amino acids. CDR3 in DNA: TGTGCCGGAGGACAGGGTCTATCTCAGCCCCAGCATTTT. Translating gives CAGGQGLSQPQHF.

The V gene is TRBV28, the J gene TRBJ1-5; 8 bases match TRBD1. CDR1 is MDHEN, CDR2 SYDVKM, per germline. There are 15 residues in the CDR3. J lost 4 bases, V lost 4 bases, and 6 bases had no gene match. CDR3 in amino acids: CASSSGGWGNQPQHF. The CDR3 DNA follows: TGTGCCAGCAGTTCAGGGGGCTGGGGGAATCAGCCCCAGCATTTT.

The V gene is TRBV28, the J gene TRBJ2-1, with 8 nucleotides matching TRBD2. The germline V gene has CDR1 MDHEN and CDR2 SYDVKM. The CDR3 sequence is 15 residues long. Losses at the gene ends were 3 bases for V and 7 bases for J; bases not matched to a gene: 8. For the CDR3, the DNA is TGTGCCAGCAGTTTGTCCCTGACTAGCGCAAATGAGCAGTTCTTC. This sequence encodes CASSLSLTSANEQFF. Filled out from reference TRBV28 and TRBJ2-1, the complete variable domain reads DVKVTQSSRYLVKRTGEKVFLECVQDMDHENMFWYRQDPGLGLRLIYFSYDVKMKEKGDIPEGYSVSREKKERFSLILESASTNQTSMYLCASSLSLTSANEQFFGPGTRLTVL.